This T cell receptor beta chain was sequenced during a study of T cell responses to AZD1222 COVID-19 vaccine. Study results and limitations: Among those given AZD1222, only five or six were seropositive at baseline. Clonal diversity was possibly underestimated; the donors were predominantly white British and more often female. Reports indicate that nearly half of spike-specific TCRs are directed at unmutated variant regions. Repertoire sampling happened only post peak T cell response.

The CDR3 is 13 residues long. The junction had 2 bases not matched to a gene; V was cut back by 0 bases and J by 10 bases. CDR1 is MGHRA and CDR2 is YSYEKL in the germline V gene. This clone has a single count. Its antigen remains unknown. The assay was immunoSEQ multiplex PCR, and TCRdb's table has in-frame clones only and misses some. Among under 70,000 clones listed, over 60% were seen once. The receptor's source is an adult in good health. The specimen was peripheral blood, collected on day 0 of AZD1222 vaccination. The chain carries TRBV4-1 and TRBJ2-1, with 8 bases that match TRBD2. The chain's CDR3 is CASSQDRGGEQFF. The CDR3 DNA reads TGCGCCAGCAGCCAAGATCGGGGGGGGGAGCAGTTCTTC.